Listed below are T cell receptor beta chains from one sample, sequenced in a study of CD8+ T cells in alopecia areata. Assay used: immunoSEQ multiplex PCR; TCRdb lists only in-frame clones, some missing. The sample holds roughly 150,000 clones; about 60% are singletons and the top ten take roughly 6.5%. Sequencing used CD4+ T cells sorted from blood, obtained at week 0. The receptors originated from a human donor with alopecia areata. Both conserved end residues are part of each CDR3. D genes are given only for firm matches. Size tells how often a clone was seen (once, few, many) or the class of an expanded clone, and some rows leave it out.

d_call	clone_size	v_call	j_call	cdr3_aa	cdr3_nt
-	few	TRBV29-1	TRBJ1-1	CSVDVGGAGAAFF	TGCAGCGTTGATGTCGGAGGGGCGGGTGCGGCTTTCTTT
TRBD1	few	TRBV6-5	TRBJ2-7	CASSYSGTDTEQYF	TGTGCCAGCAGTTACTCCGGGACAGACACCGAGCAGTACTTC
TRBD1	-	TRBV27	TRBJ1-6	CASSAGRYRGSSSSPLHF	TGTGCCAGCAGTGCGGGCCGATACAGGGGGTCTAGTAGTTCACCCCTCCACTTT
TRBD2	-	TRBV30	TRBJ2-7	CALQTGGRNEQYF	TGTGCCTTACAGACGGGGGGTAGGAACGAGCAGTACTTC
-	-	TRBV6-5	TRBJ1-5	CASSYRGKGQPQHF	TGTGCCAGCAGTTACCGAGGAAAGGGTCAGCCCCAGCATTTT
-	-	TRBV5-1	TRBJ2-3	CASSLWGDRTDTQYF	TGCGCCAGCAGCTTGTGGGGAGATCGCACAGATACGCAGTATTTT
-	few	TRBV19	TRBJ2-5	CASSSRGGETQYF	TGTGCCAGTAGCTCCAGGGGAGGGGAGACCCAGTACTTC
-	-	TRBV4-1	TRBJ1-6	CASSQDRQVNSPLHF	TGCGCCAGCAGCCAAGATCGGCAGGTGAATTCACCCCTCCACTTT
-	-	TRBV9	TRBJ2-5	CASTLGGTAQETQYF	TGTGCCAGCACCTTAGGGGGGACGGCTCAAGAGACCCAGTACTTC
TRBD2	-	TRBV29-1	TRBJ2-3	CSVERKRGTDTQYF	TGCAGCGTTGAACGTAAGCGGGGAACAGATACGCAGTATTTT
-	few	TRBV30	TRBJ1-1	CAWSVTANTEAFF	TGTGCCTGGAGTGTGACAGCGAACACTGAAGCTTTCTTT
-	few	TRBV27	TRBJ1-5	CASSFRRGGQPQHF	TGTGCCAGCAGTTTCCGGAGGGGCGGACAGCCCCAGCATTTT
-	-	TRBV6-1	TRBJ2-6	CASSEVPSRRWGTGANVLTF	TGTGCCAGCAGTGAAGTACCGAGCAGAAGGTGGGGGACTGGGGCCAACGTCCTGACTTTC
-	once	TRBV20-1	TRBJ2-5	CSAVAGETQYF	TGCAGTGCAGTTGCCGGGGAGACCCAGTACTTC
TRBD1	-	TRBV30	TRBJ1-3	CAWSEDRGRNTIYF	TGTGCCTGGAGTGAGGACAGGGGGAGGAACACCATATATTTT
-	few	TRBV10-3	TRBJ2-7	CAVLARGAYEQYF	TGTGCCGTCTTGGCCAGGGGGGCCTACGAGCAGTACTTC
TRBD1	many	TRBV18	TRBJ2-7	CASSPPAPGGSYEQYF	TGTGCCAGCTCACCACCCGCTCCAGGGGGCTCCTACGAGCAGTACTTC
-	-	TRBV7-9	TRBJ2-2	CASRPPTIGELFF	TGTGCCAGCAGGCCGCCCACCATTGGGGAGCTGTTTTTT
TRBD1	once	TRBV2	TRBJ2-1	CASSDLGQGWDEQFF	TGTGCCAGCAGTGACCTTGGACAGGGATGGGATGAGCAGTTCTTC
-	-	TRBV18	TRBJ2-1	CASSPGSLLYYNEQFF	TGTGCCAGCTCACCAGGTAGCCTACTCTACTACAATGAGCAGTTCTTC
-	-	TRBV5-1	TRBJ1-6	CASTTLVGGSPLHF	TGCGCCAGCACCACCCTAGTGGGAGGTTCACCCCTCCACTTT
-	-	TRBV30	TRBJ1-2	CAWSEGGGYTF	TGTGCCTGGAGTGAGGGGGGTGGCTACACCTTC
TRBD1	-	TRBV5-1	TRBJ1-5	CASSIDRGDQPQHF	TGCGCCAGCAGTATTGACAGGGGTGATCAGCCCCAGCATTTT
-	-	TRBV6-5	TRBJ1-3	CASSYRLGGMDTIYF	TGTGCCAGCAGTTACCGCCTTGGGGGGATGGACACCATATATTTT
-	-	TRBV29-1	TRBJ1-4	CSVEGTSSATNEKLFF	TGCAGCGTTGAAGGGACATCATCTGCAACTAATGAAAAACTGTTTTTT
TRBD2	-	TRBV5-4	TRBJ2-3	CASSLSGGGRTDTQYF	TGTGCCAGCAGCTTAAGCGGGGGGGGACGCACAGATACGCAGTATTTT
-	-	TRBV29-1	TRBJ1-5	CSVLPGIQPQHF	TGCAGCGTTCTTCCGGGGATCCAGCCCCAGCATTTT
-	-	TRBV9	TRBJ2-3	CASSVGPPSTDTQYF	TGTGCCAGCAGCGTAGGTCCCCCAAGCACAGATACGCAGTATTTT
TRBD2	-	TRBV4-2	TRBJ2-5	CASSHETSGTSRGTQYF	TGTGCCAGCAGCCATGAGACTAGCGGGACCTCGCGGGGGACCCAGTACTTC
TRBD1	-	TRBV18	TRBJ2-7	CASSGTGVSYEQYF	TGTGCCAGCTCCGGGACAGGGGTCTCCTACGAGCAGTACTTC
TRBD1	-	TRBV27	TRBJ1-5	CASSFTGGGNQPQHF	TGTGCCAGCAGTTTCACAGGGGGCGGCAATCAGCCCCAGCATTTT
-	-	TRBV4-2	TRBJ2-3	CASSHPPGGTDTQYF	TGTGCCAGCAGCCACCCACCCGGCGGTACAGATACGCAGTATTTT
-	once	TRBV4-1	TRBJ2-6	CASSTLSGANVLTF	TGCGCCAGCAGCACTCTCTCTGGGGCCAACGTCCTGACTTTC
TRBD2	-	TRBV29-1	TRBJ2-3	CSVGTRLTDTQYF	TGCAGCGTTGGGACTAGACTAACAGATACGCAGTATTTT
TRBD2	few	TRBV6-6	TRBJ2-7	CASSPGTGGTYEQYF	TGTGCCAGCAGTCCCGGGACGGGAGGGACCTACGAGCAGTACTTC
-	-	TRBV9	TRBJ2-6	CASSATGTYSFSGANVLTF	TGTGCCAGCAGCGCTACCGGGACATACAGCTTCTCTGGGGCCAACGTCCTGACTTTC
-	-	TRBV10-3	TRBJ2-7	CTPEAKSSYEQYF	TGTACCCCCGAGGCCAAGAGCTCCTACGAGCAGTACTTC
-	-	TRBV10-3	TRBJ2-4	CAISESNTENIQYF	TGTGCCATCAGTGAGTCGAACACCGAAAACATTCAGTACTTC
-	-	TRBV27	TRBJ2-1	CASSPGGLPQRGNEQFF	TGTGCCAGCAGTCCCGGGGGACTGCCTCAGAGGGGGAATGAGCAGTTCTTC
TRBD1	-	TRBV14	TRBJ1-6	CASSQRPTGRNSPLHF	TGTGCCAGCAGCCAACGACCGACAGGGCGTAATTCACCCCTCCACTTT
-	-	TRBV29-1	TRBJ1-5	CSVLRKARDDQPQHF	TGCAGCGTTCTCCGCAAGGCCAGGGATGATCAGCCCCAGCATTTT
-	few	TRBV7-2	TRBJ1-2	CASSSFSGDYGYTF	TGTGCCAGCAGCTCTTTTTCAGGGGACTATGGCTACACCTTC
-	-	TRBV30	TRBJ1-4	CAWRTGSSPNEKLFF	TGTGCCTGGAGAACAGGGTCTTCGCCTAATGAAAAACTGTTTTTT
-	-	TRBV6-5	TRBJ1-2	CASTRGGPIYGYTF	TGTGCCAGCACTAGAGGGGGGCCAATCTATGGCTACACCTTC
-	-	TRBV7-2	TRBJ1-6	CASSPADSRIYSPLHF	TGTGCCAGCAGCCCAGCGGACAGCCGAATATATTCACCCCTCCACTTT
TRBD2	-	TRBV19	TRBJ2-3	CATSSAGVGDTQYF	TGTGCCACCTCCTCTGCGGGGGTGGGAGATACGCAGTATTTT
-	-	TRBV28	TRBJ1-1	CASSPWEEMGTEAFF	TGTGCCAGCAGCCCCTGGGAGGAGATGGGAACTGAAGCTTTCTTT
TRBD1	once	TRBV5-4	TRBJ1-3	CASSLDRVWNTIYF	TGTGCCAGCAGCCTTGACAGGGTATGGAACACCATATATTTT
-	-	TRBV7-9	TRBJ1-5	CASSWDRGGNQPQHF	TGTGCCAGCAGCTGGGACCGAGGAGGCAATCAGCCCCAGCATTTT
TRBD2	-	TRBV5-4	TRBJ2-1	CASSLDSGGALFGEQFF	TGTGCCAGCAGCTTGGATAGCGGGGGGGCGCTATTCGGTGAGCAGTTCTTC
TRBD2	few	TRBV7-2	TRBJ2-3	CASSRLLAESDTQYF	TGTGCCAGCAGCAGATTACTAGCGGAATCAGATACGCAGTATTTT
TRBD1	-	TRBV6-1	TRBJ2-7	CASSDSTGGSYEQYF	TGTGCCAGCAGTGATTCGACAGGGGGCTCCTACGAGCAGTACTTC
-	-	TRBV6-6	TRBJ1-1	CASSYRVEDTEAFF	TGTGCCAGCAGTTACAGGGTCGAGGACACTGAAGCTTTCTTT